The 23 T cell receptor beta chains in this list originate from one sample, sequenced in a study of control samples from healthy donors and cancer patients. The method was immunoSEQ multiplex PCR; TCRdb's version includes in-frame clones alone and lacks a portion of them. The data contain about 60,000 clones, 90% of them seen just once; the ten biggest clones take up 0.95% to 1.5%. Sequenced: PBMCs. All receptors derive from a woman aged 45-60 years with colorectal cancer.

This clone was counted only a few times. V is TRBV3-1 (or the pseudogene TRBV3-2) and J is TRBJ1-3; D gene ambiguous. The CDR3 runs to 17 residues. V was clipped by 3 bases and J by 0 bases, with 15 bases between them. The V gene's germline CDR1 is LGHDT and CDR2 YNNKEL (reference sequence). The DNA of the CDR3 is TGTGCCAGCAGCCAGTTCTTCGCGGCCTACTCTGGAAACACCATATATTTT. Encoded protein: CASSQFFAAYSGNTIYF.

The V call is TRBV11-2, the J call TRBJ2-2; D remains ambiguous. The CDR3 is 13 residues long. Between the trimmed V and J ends, which lost 1 base and 5 bases, there was a span of 5 bases. CDR1 and CDR2 from the germline V gene are SGHAT and FQNNGV. The CDR3 DNA reads as TGTGCCAGCAGCTTAGCAGTGACCGGGGAGCTGTTTTTT. Its translation is CASSLAVTGELFF.

This sequence joins TRBV3-1 (or the pseudogene TRBV3-2) and TRBJ1-1, with unresolved D. With 4 bases removed from V and 2 bases from J, the gap between germline ends came to 17 bases. The germline V gene has CDR1 LGHDT and CDR2 YNNKEL (reference sequence). This CDR3 contains 16 residues. This CDR3 reads CASSPSWGGRNTEAFF. In DNA, the CDR3 is TGTGCCAGCAGCCCCAGCTGGGGAGGGAGAAACACTGAAGCTTTCTTT.

In DNA form, the CDR3 reads TGTGCCATCAGTGAGTCAGGGGACAGGGGTACTGAAGCTTTCTTT. Translated, it gives CAISESGDRGTEAFF. This sequence joins TRBV10-3 and TRBJ1-1, with TRBD1 matching 10 bases. CDR3 length equals 15 residues. The J segment lost 5 bases and the V segment lost 0 bases, leaving 3 bases of the junction unmatched. Germline V gene lookup returns CDR1 ENHRY and CDR2 SYGVKD.

The chain employs TRBV6-6 and TRBJ1-3; possible D gene TRBD1, 6 bases. Germline lookup yields CDR1 MNHNY and CDR2 SVGAGI (reference sequence). V lost 6 bases to trimming and J lost 11 bases, with 17 bases between them. This CDR3 is built from 13 residues. CDR3 protein: CASRESRDTSIYF. CDR3 bases: TGTGCCAGCAGAGAGAGTAGGGACACCTCCATATATTTT.

The chain is built from TRBV5-1 and TRBJ1-1; 9 positions match TRBD1. The V segment lost 2 bases and the J segment 2 bases; nucleotides outside the gene matches: 4. CDR1 is SGHRS and CDR2 is YFSETQ in the germline V gene. The length of the CDR3 is 15 residues. The CDR3 here is CASSLVTGGNTEAFF. Written as DNA, the CDR3 is TGCGCCAGCAGCTTAGTAACAGGGGGCAACACTGAAGCTTTCTTT.

The rearrangement links TRBV5-1 to TRBJ2-5; 7 nucleotides align to TRBD1. After removal of 0 bases from V and 5 bases from J, the junction contained 4 bases not matched to a gene. This CDR3 has 14 amino acids. The germline CDR1 and CDR2 sequences are SGHRS and YFSETQ. The CDR3 bases are TGCGCCAGCAGCTTGGAGACAGGGACCGAGACCCAGTACTTC. Protein: CASSLETGTETQYF.

The chain combines TRBV28 with TRBJ2-3; 8 bases are shared with TRBD2. CDR3 length: 15 residues. The junction had 8 bases not matched to a gene; V was cut back by 7 bases and J by 2 bases. CDR1 MDHEN and CDR2 SYDVKM come from the germline V gene. CDR3 nucleotides: TGTGCCAGCAACAAACTAGCGGAGATCACAGATACGCAGTATTTT. Protein sequence: CASNKLAEITDTQYF. Complete variable domain (other parts from reference TRBV28 and TRBJ2-3): DVKVTQSSRYLVKRTGEKVFLECVQDMDHENMFWYRQDPGLGLRLIYFSYDVKMKEKGDIPEGYSVSREKKERFSLILESASTNQTSMYLCASNKLAEITDTQYFGPGTRLTVL.

CDR3 loop: CASSLHPGNTEAFF. The CDR3 nucleotides are TGTGCCAGCAGCTTACATCCGGGGAACACTGAAGCTTTCTTT. The V gene is TRBV7-3, the J gene TRBJ1-1, with D unresolved. Germline V gene sequence: CDR1 SGHTA, CDR2 FQGTGA. V lost 2 bases, J lost 1 base, and 8 bases lay in between. CDR3 length: 14 amino acids.

This clone is a singleton in its sample. V and J are TRBV9 and TRBJ2-3; 7 bases match TRBD2. Per the germline V gene, CDR1 is SGDLS and CDR2 is YYNGEE. This CDR3 region has 16 residues. J gave up 4 bases and V 4 bases, and 12 bases lay outside the gene matches. CDR3 nucleotide sequence: TGTGCCAGCAGCCGTACTAGCGCGACCACGGCAGATACGCAGTATTTT. This translates into CASSRTSATTADTQYF.

V and J are TRBV11-2 and TRBJ2-3; maybe TRBD2 (6 bases). This CDR3 spans 16 amino acids. Germline lookup yields CDR1 SGHAT and CDR2 FQNNGV. Trimming cost V 5 bases and J 2 bases, with 17 bases left between them. CDR3 region: CASSPQGLRYTDTQYF. CDR3 DNA sequence: TGTGCCAGCAGCCCGCAGGGACTCAGATACACAGATACGCAGTATTTT.

This chain links TRBV4-2 with TRBJ1-2, with unresolved D. Trimming removed 4 bases at V and 3 bases at J, with 18 bases between. The CDR3 has 16 amino acids. CDR1 and CDR2 (germline): LGHNA, YNFKEQ. CDR3 DNA sequence: TGTGCCAGCAGCCTCGAATTGGGGAGTAAGGACTATGGCTACACCTTC. This codes for CASSLELGSKDYGYTF.

About this clone itself: This same CDR3 is encoded by further DNA sequences in the sample. The chain joins TRBV2 to TRBJ1-1; D gene uncertain. The germline V gene encodes CDR1 SNHLY and CDR2 FYNNEI. The ends were cut back, 6 bases at V and 1 base at J, with 9 bases in the middle. The CDR3 has 13 amino acids. The CDR3: CASSPNRNTEAFF. The CDR3 DNA is TGTGCCAGCAGCCCTAACAGGAACACTGAAGCTTTCTTT.

V gene TRBV6-5 combines with J gene TRBJ2-1; D might be TRBD2 (5 bases). This CDR3 is 15 amino acids long. Germline CDR1 is MNHEY and CDR2 is SVGAGI. The ends were cut back, 8 bases at V and 7 bases at J, with 21 bases in the middle. This CDR3 is CASSKTPRRGNEQFF. The DNA for the CDR3 is TGTGCCAGCTCCAAAACCCCGCGGAGAGGGAATGAGCAGTTCTTC.

The chain has TRBV3-1 (or the pseudogene TRBV3-2) and TRBJ1-2; possible D gene TRBD1, 6 bases. The CDR3 has 14 amino acids. Germline CDR1 and CDR2: LGHDT and YNNKEL (reference sequence). V lost 0 bases and J 8 bases, leaving 13 bases between the germline ends. CDR3 loop: CASSQDDRNAGYTF. Written as DNA, the CDR3 is TGTGCCAGCAGCCAAGATGACAGGAATGCGGGCTACACCTTC.

The chain links TRBV4-2 to TRBJ2-1; D call uncertain. The V gene lost 4 bases and the J gene lost 0 bases, with 7 bases spanning the gap. Germline V gene sequence: CDR1 LGHNA, CDR2 YNFKEQ. The CDR3 is 14 residues long. The CDR3 loop is CASSLPGSYNEQFF. CDR3 sequence (DNA): TGTGCCAGCAGCCTGCCCGGCTCCTACAATGAGCAGTTCTTC.

The V gene is TRBV28, the J gene TRBJ2-7, with 13 bases identical to TRBD2. Per the germline V gene, CDR1 is MDHEN and CDR2 is SYDVKM. The CDR3 length is 18 residues. V shed 3 bases and J 4 bases; nucleotides not matched to a gene: 12. CDR3 sequence: CASSLRGGLAGERYEQYF. The CDR3 coding sequence is TGTGCCAGCAGTTTGCGCGGCGGACTAGCGGGAGAGAGATACGAGCAGTACTTC. Looking up the rest from reference TRBV28 and TRBJ2-7 gives the full variable domain: DVKVTQSSRYLVKRTGEKVFLECVQDMDHENMFWYRQDPGLGLRLIYFSYDVKMKEKGDIPEGYSVSREKKERFSLILESASTNQTSMYLCASSLRGGLAGERYEQYFGPGTRLTVT.

The J gene is TRBJ2-2, the V gene TRBV28; perhaps TRBD1 as D (5 bases). The CDR3 covers 17 residues. In germline, CDR1 is MDHEN, CDR2 SYDVKM. The V and J ends lost 2 bases and 5 bases respectively, with 18 bases between them. This chain's CDR3 is CASSLNLGSGRTGELFF. The DNA of the CDR3 is TGTGCCAGCAGTTTAAATCTCGGGTCAGGGCGGACCGGGGAGCTGTTTTTT.

The chain couples TRBV6-5 to TRBJ2-3; 12 nucleotides line up with TRBD2. CDR3 size: 16 residues. CDR1 MNHEY and CDR2 SVGAGI come from the germline V gene. Unmatched junction bases numbered 5, after V lost 0 bases and J lost 7 bases. CDR3 DNA: TGTGCCAGCAGTTACTCCCCTAGCGGGGGGGCGAATACGCAGTATTTT. Translating it yields CASSYSPSGGANTQYF.

This clone has just one count. This sequence joins TRBV3-1 (or the pseudogene TRBV3-2) and TRBJ2-2; D is tentatively TRBD1 or TRBD2 (6 bases each). Germline CDR1 reads LGHDT; CDR2 reads YNNKEL (reference sequence). V lost 2 bases to trimming and J lost 6 bases, with 10 bases between them. CDR3 length: 14 residues. CDR3 nucleotide sequence: TGTGCCAGCAGCCAAAGTAGGGGGGCCGGGGAGCTGTTTTTT. Its protein product is CASSQSRGAGELFF.

This clone appeared once. The rearrangement links TRBV7-9 to TRBJ1-2, with 9 bases aligning to TRBD1. Germline V gives CDR1 SEHNR, CDR2 FQNEAQ (reference sequence). The CDR3 loop spans 13 amino acids. With 5 bases clipped from V and 9 bases from J, the junction kept 7 bases outside the gene matches. CDR3 loop: CASSHGTGTRYTF. As DNA, the CDR3 is TGTGCCAGCAGCCATGGGACAGGGACTCGCTACACCTTC.

V gene TRBV7-8 combines with J gene TRBJ2-2, with 8 bases identical to TRBD2. CDR1 and CDR2 (germline): SGHVS, FQNEAQ. The CDR3 extends over 16 amino acids. Germline trimming cut 1 base from V and 2 bases from J; bases unmatched to any gene: 3. The CDR3 loop is CASSLESGSNTGELFF. The CDR3 DNA reads TGTGCCAGCAGCTTAGAAAGCGGGAGCAACACCGGGGAGCTGTTTTTT.

The J gene is TRBJ2-1, the V gene TRBV27, with unresolved D. CDR1 MNHEY and CDR2 SMNVEV come from the germline V gene (reference sequence). Trimming stripped 5 bases from V and 9 bases from J, with 11 bases between. The CDR3 has 12 amino acids. CDR3 loop: CASSPLGGEQFF. CDR3 nucleotides: TGTGCCAGCAGTCCCTTAGGTGGTGAGCAGTTCTTC.